This TCR beta chain was obtained from a study of blood T cell repertoires in COVID-19. The CDR3 is 12 amino acids. V lost 7 bases, J lost 12 bases, and 16 bases lay in between. Germline CDR1 reads MNHEY; CDR2 reads SVGEGT. Sequencing was performed with immunoSEQ multiplex PCR; in TCRdb, only in-frame clones are kept and a portion is missing. The data contain around 20,000 clones, 87% of them singletons. Sequencing input: peripheral blood. This chain connects TRBV6-2 or TRBV6-3 to TRBJ2-1, with TRBD1 as a possible D gene (6 bases). The clonotype comes from a human donor in a cohort sampled during active COVID-19. The donor label of this sample is uncertain. The CDR3 protein is CASTPQGGRQFF. CDR3 nucleotide sequence: TGTGCCAGCACCCCCCAAGGGGGTCGGCAGTTCTTC.